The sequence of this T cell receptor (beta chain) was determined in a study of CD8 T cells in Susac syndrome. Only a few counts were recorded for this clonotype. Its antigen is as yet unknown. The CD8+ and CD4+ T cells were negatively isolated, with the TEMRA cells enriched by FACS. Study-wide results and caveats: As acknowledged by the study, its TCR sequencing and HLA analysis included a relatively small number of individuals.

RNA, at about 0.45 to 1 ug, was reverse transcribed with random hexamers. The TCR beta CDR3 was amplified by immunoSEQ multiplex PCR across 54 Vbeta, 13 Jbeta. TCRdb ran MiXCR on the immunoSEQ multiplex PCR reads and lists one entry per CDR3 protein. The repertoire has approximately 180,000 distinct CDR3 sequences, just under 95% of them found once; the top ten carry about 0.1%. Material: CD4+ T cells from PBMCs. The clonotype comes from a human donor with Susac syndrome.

CDR3 amino acids: CASSYRGLYEQYF. The CDR3 DNA sequence: TGTGCCAGCAGCTACAGGGGGCTCTACGAGCAGTACTTC. V and J are TRBV11-2 and TRBJ2-7; 9 bases are a match to TRBD1. J was trimmed by 3 bases and V by 4 bases; bases with no gene match: 1. The germline gives CDR1 SGHAT, CDR2 FQNNGV. The CDR3 has 13 residues.